This T cell receptor beta chain was retrieved from a study of shared clonotypes between healthy human individuals. Study-wide results and limits: Sampling covered blood only; tissue repertoires likely differ.

CDR1 is SEHNR, CDR2 FQNEAQ, per germline (reference sequence). This CDR3 comprises 11 residues. V lost 7 bases and J 15 bases, leaving 17 bases between the germline ends. The material for each subset, its genomic DNA, was split evenly across several immunoSEQ plates. The unsorted PBMC replicate PCRs were performed with approximately 330 ng DNA, around 32,000 T cell genomes. Here immunoSEQ multiplex PCR was the method, and the copy in TCRdb shows in-frame clones only, minus some. Counted here are about 460,000 clones, 60% to 80% occurring once; the ten biggest clones make up around 11%. Unsorted samples drew genomic DNA from 70 million to 95 million PBMCs. A note on this clone: Antigen specificity is unknown.

V and J are TRBV7-9 and TRBJ2-3; D is perhaps TRBD2 (5 bases). The origin of this receptor is a woman aged 40 to 55 in good health. Some clones in this sample may be carry-over from other donors' samples. The source material was PBMCs. The CDR3 reads CASTQLVRAYF. The CDR3 DNA reads as TGTGCCAGCACCCAACTAGTAAGGGCATATTTT.